This T cell receptor (beta chain) was identified during a study of PD-1 blockade in classical Hodgkin lymphoma. General study results and limits: Excluded were patients who started nivolumab under 1 year after ASCT, a group that had lower diversity. Newly diagnosed patients reportedly had lower baseline TCR diversity than healthy donors.

This table comes from immunoSEQ multiplex PCR, and its TCRdb copy is limited to in-frame clones, with some not included. Of about 97,000 clones in the sample, over 70% were seen once. This CDR3 is built from 15 residues. From germline, CDR1 is SGHRS and CDR2 YFSETQ. V shed 2 bases and J shed 2 bases, with 11 bases lying between them. Brentuximab vedotin exposure varied among the patients, all of whom had relapsed after autologous stem cell transplantation. Patients had relapsed/refractory classical Hodgkin lymphoma with complete response, partial response or progressive disease as best response. As for this clone: Its specificity is unknown.

The input for sequencing was peripheral blood mononuclear cells (PBMCs), taken at baseline. This TCR derives from a human donor with classical Hodgkin lymphoma. This chain connects TRBV5-1 to TRBJ2-1; D gene uncertain. CDR3 protein: CASSFDTVTYNEQFF. Written as DNA, the CDR3 is TGCGCCAGCAGCTTTGATACGGTCACCTACAATGAGCAGTTCTTC.